Each of the 7 T cell receptor beta chains below was sequenced from the same sample in a study of OX40 agonist ivuxolimab in advanced cancers. Profiling relied on immunoSEQ multiplex PCR, and the TCRdb table lists in-frame clones only, not all of them. The data hold roughly 23,000 clones, with roughly 90% observed a single time. The material sequenced was CD4+ or CD8+ T cells sorted from blood, taken in a trial of the OX40 agonist ivuxolimab. These receptors were taken from an adult with an advanced solid tumor such as melanoma, head and neck, liver or kidney cancer.

V is TRBV9 and J is TRBJ2-7; 7 bases agree with TRBD2. In germline, CDR1 is SGDLS, CDR2 YYNGEE. This CDR3 region has 13 residues. V lost 7 bases and J lost 1; bases outside the gene matches: 5. The CDR3 DNA reads TGTGCCAGCGGGCGGGAGTTGTCCTACGAGCAGTACTTC. The encoded protein is CASGRELSYEQYF.

Remarks on this clone: The sample contains more than one DNA sequence encoding this CDR3. The J gene is TRBJ2-7, the V gene TRBV2; 11 bases map to TRBD2. CDR1 and CDR2 (germline): SNHLY, FYNNEI. This CDR3 comprises 14 residues. V gave up 8 bases and J gave up 1 base; unmatched junction bases: 4. CDR3 protein: CASSGTSGSYEQYF. DNA of the CDR3: TGTGCCAGCTCAGGGACTAGCGGTTCCTACGAGCAGTACTTC.

This clone was detected only once. The rearrangement uses TRBV9 and TRBJ2-3; 11 nucleotides line up with TRBD2. Losses at the gene ends were 1 base for V and 0 bases for J; bases not matched to a gene: 4. The CDR3 runs to 17 residues. Germline CDR1 and CDR2: SGDLS and YYNGEE. The CDR3 is CASSVFSGRASTDTQYF. The DNA of the CDR3 is TGTGCCAGCAGCGTATTTAGCGGGAGGGCCAGCACAGATACGCAGTATTTT.

V and J are TRBV5-6 and TRBJ1-2; D gene ambiguous. Trimming took 2 bases from V and 6 from J, leaving 11 bases between them. Germline V gene data show CDR1 as SGHDT and CDR2 as YYEEEE. The CDR3 is 13 amino acids. The CDR3 DNA reads TGTGCCAGCAGCTTAAGCCCATCGGATGGCTACACCTTC. Encoded protein: CASSLSPSDGYTF.

The chain uses TRBV6-5 and TRBJ2-5; a possible D gene is TRBD2 (6 bases). This CDR3 spans 15 amino acids. The V and J ends lost 5 bases and 3 bases respectively, with 16 bases between them. CDR1 MNHEY and CDR2 SVGAGI come from the germline V gene. CDR3 in amino acids: CASSLVGGHEETQYF. For the CDR3, the DNA is TGTGCCAGCAGTCTAGTGGGGGGTCACGAAGAGACCCAGTACTTC.

The chain carries TRBV6-5 and TRBJ1-1, with D unclear. Germline V CDR1 and CDR2: MNHEY, SVGAGI. CDR3 length equals 13 residues. With 6 bases removed from V and 0 bases from J, the gap between germline ends came to 8 bases. The CDR3 region has the DNA TGTGCCAGCAGCGCTGGGGTGAACACTGAAGCTTTCTTT. It translates to CASSAGVNTEAFF.

CDR3 sequence (DNA): TGTGCCAGCAGCGGTGACGGGAGCTCCTACGAGCAGTACTTC. Protein product: CASSGDGSSYEQYF. The V gene is TRBV7-8, the J gene TRBJ2-7, with TRBD2 as a possible D gene (6 bases). V lost 5 bases and J 0 bases, leaving 11 bases between the germline ends. Germline loops: CDR1 SGHVS, CDR2 FQNEAQ. The CDR3 is made up of 14 amino acids.